The sequence of this TCR beta chain was determined in a study of T cells after yellow fever vaccination. Study-wide findings and caveats: Shared CD4/CD8 clonotypes were a small share, likely from convergent recombination. The secondary response peaked faster, at day 5 versus 15, but was weaker. Post-booster repertoires contained most primary-vaccination clones again (roughly 97% CD4, less than 90% CD8).

This clonotype was seen more than once but under ten times. Its antigen remains unidentified. Generation of TCR cDNA used 5'RACE template switching (which added a universal primer site and UMIs). Each CDR3 protein gets one entry after TCRdb re-called the 5' RACE reads with MiXCR. The repertoire has under 600,000 distinct CDR3 sequences, about a fifth of them found once; the top ten carry around 17%. V trimming: 2 bases; J trimming: 5 bases; junction bases outside the gene matches: 12. CDR1 is SGHVS and CDR2 is FNYEAQ in the germline V gene. There are 17 residues in the CDR3. This chain uses TRBV7-6 with TRBJ2-1, with TRBD1 identical over 7 bases. The source was PBMCs, collected 21 days after the first yellow fever vaccination. The source is a young man who received the YFV17D yellow fever vaccine. The CDR3 DNA reads TGTGCCAGCAGCTTAAGAGTAGGGACAGAGCGAAACAATGAGCAGTTCTTC. This sequence encodes CASSLRVGTERNNEQFF.